A single sample gave rise to the 30 T cell receptor beta chains below, sequenced in a study of neurological immune-mediated disorders (dated by TCRdb to 2018 to 2020). Library preparation was by 5' RACE. TCRdb records Illumina HiSeq 2500 as the sequencer. The public reads were reanalyzed by TCRdb: fastp trimming at Q25, MiXCR alignment, in-frame beta chains only. Each CDR3 protein gets just one entry, which takes the most common genes and DNA from the rows behind it. Within this sample are 77,000 or so distinct CDR3 sequences, with roughly 10% of them counted one time only. The ten largest clones add up to 1.7% of the sample. Sequencing input: PBMCs. The receptor set was obtained from a middle-aged man in good health.

In its sample, this clonotype was seen many times. The J gene is TRBJ1-1, the V gene TRBV4-3, with a possible D match to TRBD1 (5 bases). V lost 1 base, J lost 1 base, and 7 bases lay in between. This CDR3 is 14 amino acids long. Germline V lookup: CDR1 LGHNA, CDR2 YSLEER. The CDR3 sequence: CASSQVDRNTEAFF. CDR3 DNA: TGCGCCAGCAGCCAAGTCGACAGGAACACTGAAGCTTTCTTT.

This chain links TRBV6-4 with TRBJ2-1; D is ambiguous. There are 14 residues in the CDR3. Germline assignment: CDR1 MRHNA and CDR2 SNTAGT. V lost 6 bases, J lost 7 bases, and 16 bases lay in between. The chain's CDR3 is CASSEESARNEQFF. As DNA, the CDR3 is TGTGCCAGCAGCGAGGAATCGGCGAGGAATGAGCAGTTCTTC.

This clonotype came up many times. The J gene is TRBJ1-5, the V gene TRBV18, with 10 bases fitting TRBD1. There are 16 residues in the CDR3. With 6 bases clipped from V and 1 base from J, the junction kept 6 bases outside the gene matches. Germline V gene sequence: CDR1 KGHSH, CDR2 LQKENI. CDR3 DNA sequence: TGTGCCAGCTCGCGGGACAGGGGTAAGAGCAATCAGCCCCAGCATTTT. Its translation: CASSRDRGKSNQPQHF.

This clonotype showed up many times. V is TRBV5-1 and J is TRBJ2-6; D not resolved. Germline assignment: CDR1 SGHRS and CDR2 YFSETQ. The CDR3 spans 16 residues. V lost 1 base, J lost 0 bases, and 8 bases lay in between. CDR3: CASSLSPGSGANVLTF. In nucleotides, the CDR3 is TGCGCCAGCAGCTTGTCTCCAGGCTCTGGGGCCAACGTCCTGACTTTC. The full variable domain, rest sourced from reference TRBV5-1 and TRBJ2-6, is KAGVTQTPRYLIKTRGQQVTLSCSPISGHRSVSWYQQTPGQGLQFLFEYFSETQRNKGNFPGRFSGRQFSNSRSEMNVSTLELGDSALYLCASSLSPGSGANVLTFGAGSRLTVL.

There are many counts of this clonotype. This chain links TRBV5-1 with TRBJ1-1; D perhaps matches TRBD1 (6 bases). Trimming removed 4 bases from V and 0 bases from J, with 13 bases in between. The CDR3 runs 15 residues. The germline CDR1 and CDR2 sequences are SGHRS and YFSETQ. The CDR3 bases are TGCGCCAGCAGCGAGGGACACCGGGTGAACACTGAAGCTTTCTTT. As protein: CASSEGHRVNTEAFF.

This clonotype was seen many times. The rearrangement uses TRBV12-3 or TRBV12-4 and TRBJ2-3, with 8 bases lining up with TRBD2. CDR3 size: 12 residues. J gave up 6 bases and V 6 bases, and 2 bases lay outside the gene matches. CDR3 DNA sequence: TGTGCCAGCAGCTCTAGCGGGGATACGCAGTATTTT. Translated: CASSSSGDTQYF.

The table lists this clonotype with many counts. The chain employs TRBV6-2 or TRBV6-3 and TRBJ2-3, with D possibly being TRBD1 (5 bases). Germline V lookup: CDR1 MNHEY, CDR2 SVGEGT. CDR3 size: 14 residues. Trimming cost V 6 bases and J 2 bases, with 12 bases left between them. The CDR3: CASSFGHLTDTQYF. The CDR3 DNA follows: TGTGCCAGCAGCTTCGGACACCTCACAGATACGCAGTATTTT.

This clonotype came up many times. This rearrangement joins TRBV25-1 to TRBJ2-6, with D possibly called TRBD1 or TRBD2 (5 bases each). Trimming cost V 3 bases and J 2 bases, with 11 bases left between them. Germline CDR1 is MGHDK and CDR2 is SYGVNS. This CDR3 comprises 16 residues. The CDR3 loop reads CASSEPQGAGANVLTF. The CDR3 DNA is TGTGCCAGCAGTGAGCCCCAGGGAGCTGGGGCCAACGTCCTGACTTTC.

V is TRBV20-1 and J is TRBJ1-4; D remains unclear. The ends were cut back, 0 bases at V and 8 bases at J, with 10 bases in the middle. The CDR3 length is 13 residues. In germline, CDR1 is DFQATT, CDR2 SNEGSKA (reference sequence). The CDR3 nucleotides read TGCAGTGCTAGAGAGAGGGCGAGAGAAAAACTGTTTTTT. It encodes CSARERAREKLFF.

This clonotype has at least ten counts. The chain has TRBV30 and TRBJ2-2; TRBD1 matches 8 bases. Trimming removed 4 bases from V and 5 bases from J; junction bases left unmatched: 6. Germline CDR1 reads GTSNPN; CDR2 reads SVGIG (reference sequence). CDR3 size: 14 residues. The CDR3 DNA reads TGTGCCTGGAAGGGACAGGAGGGGACCGGGGAGCTGTTTTTT. Its translation: CAWKGQEGTGELFF.

Comment on this clonotype: The conserved phenylalanine or tryptophan normally closing the CDR3 is absent here, so this likely arose from a read error. As DNA, the CDR3 is TGTGCCAGCGGCCAAGGCCCCGGAACAGAGTACGAGCAGTACTGC. Its translation is CASGQGPGTEYEQYC. The chain combines TRBV3-1 with TRBJ2-7; unclear D gene. In germline, CDR1 is LGHDT, CDR2 YNNKEL (reference sequence). The CDR3 covers 15 residues.

This clonotype was seen just once. This sequence may be a read error, since a much larger clone differs from it by one base. The genes are TRBV5-1 and TRBJ2-7; 9 nucleotides line up with TRBD2. Germline V gives CDR1 SGHRS, CDR2 YFSETQ. The CDR3 has 13 residues. DNA of the CDR3: TGCGCCAGCGGACTAGCGAGCTCCTACAAGCAGTACTTC. This codes for CASGLASSYKQYF.

Many counts were recorded for this clonotype. The gene calls are TRBV4-1 and TRBJ2-5, with D maybe TRBD1 (7 bases). In germline, CDR1 is MGHRA, CDR2 YSYEKL. V lost 5 bases to trimming and J lost 1 base, with 14 bases between them. This CDR3 region has 15 residues. The CDR3 DNA is TGCGCCAGCAGCTGGACTACAGGGGTCCAAGAGACCCAGTACTTC. Encoded protein: CASSWTTGVQETQYF.

This clonotype was seen ten or more times. CDR3 amino acids: CASSLGVRTGELFF. In nucleotides, the CDR3 is TGTGCCAGCAGCTTAGGGGTCCGGACCGGGGAGCTGTTTTTT. The chain joins TRBV11-2 to TRBJ2-2; no clear D. With 1 base removed from V and 5 bases from J, the gap between germline ends came to 8 bases. This CDR3 comprises 14 residues. Germline CDR1 is SGHAT and CDR2 is FQNNGV. The whole variable domain, filled in from reference TRBV11-2 and TRBJ2-2, reads EAGVAQSPRYKIIEKRQSVAFWCNPISGHATLYWYQQILGQGPKLLIQFQNNGVVDDSQLPKDRFSAERLKGVDSTLKIQPAKLEDSAVYLCASSLGVRTGELFFGEGSRLTVL.

Concerning this clonotype itself: The germline gene is not matched at one end of the junction; a read error may be the cause. The V gene is TRBV28, the J gene TRBJ2-1; 10 bases are a match to TRBD1. CDR1 and CDR2 from the germline V gene are MDHEN and SYDVKM. This CDR3 contains 16 residues. The CDR3 DNA reads TGTGCCAGAAGCACAACCGGGACAGGGGTTTACAATGAGCAGTCCTTC. Translation: CARSTTGTGVYNEQSF.

This clonotype was detected many times. The rearrangement uses TRBV21-1 and TRBJ1-1; TRBD1, as called in the table, went unchecked against the DNA. TRBV21-1 is marked as a pseudogene. The CDR3 is 15 amino acids. CDR3 protein: CASYSNREMSTEAFF. CDR3 nucleotides: TGTGCCAGTTACTCGAACAGGGAAATGAGTACTGAAGCTTTCTTT.

This clonotype was found many times. The chain employs TRBV12-3 or TRBV12-4 and TRBJ2-4; D may be TRBD2 (6 bases). The CDR3 runs 14 residues. V lost 5 bases, J lost 4 bases, and 12 bases lay in between. CDR3 nucleotide sequence: TGTGCCAGCAGTCGGTCCGGGAGTAAAAACATTCAGTACTTC. It translates to CASSRSGSKNIQYF.

By sample fraction, this clonotype is medium-sized. The rearrangement joins TRBV5-1 to TRBJ2-4; D gene unclear. Germline CDR1 reads SGHRS; CDR2 reads YFSETQ. Trimming took off 2 bases at V and 9 bases at J, with 15 bases between the two ends. The CDR3 is 14 residues long. CDR3 coding DNA: TGCGCCAGCAGCTTTTCGGTTGGCGGTACCATTCAGTACTTC. This translates into CASSFSVGGTIQYF. Using reference TRBV5-1 and TRBJ2-4 for the parts outside the CDR3, the full variable domain is KAGVTQTPRYLIKTRGQQVTLSCSPISGHRSVSWYQQTPGQGLQFLFEYFSETQRNKGNFPGRFSGRQFSNSRSEMNVSTLELGDSALYLCASSFSVGGTIQYFGAGTRLSVL.

This clonotype was counted only a few times. This chain links TRBV6-5 with TRBJ2-7; no definite D call. Germline V gene lookup returns CDR1 MNHEY and CDR2 SVGAGI. CDR3 length equals 12 residues. V gave up 2 bases and J gave up 5 bases, with 7 bases separating them. For the CDR3, the DNA is TGTGCCAGCAGTTACGGCGGTCACGAGCAGTACTTC. Residues: CASSYGGHEQYF.

This clonotype was seen at least ten times. The chain has TRBV5-1 and TRBJ1-1; 8 bases align to TRBD1. This CDR3 contains 14 residues. J lost 1 base, V lost 1 base, and 0 bases had no gene match. Germline V gives CDR1 SGHRS, CDR2 YFSETQ. CDR3 sequence (DNA): TGCGCCAGCAGCTTGACAGGGGGGAACACTGAAGCTTTCTTT. As protein: CASSLTGGNTEAFF.

This clonotype was seen ten or more times. V and J are TRBV28 and TRBJ2-1, with TRBD2 as a possible D gene (6 bases). Per the germline V gene, CDR1 is MDHEN and CDR2 is SYDVKM. This CDR3 is built from 15 residues. Trimming left V 6 bases short and J 5 bases short, with 17 bases between. The CDR3 DNA is TGTGCCAGCAGCCCCCCGACTAGTACTCACAATGAGCAGTTCTTC. This encodes CASSPPTSTHNEQFF.

This clonotype was counted at least ten times. The chain couples TRBV29-1 to TRBJ1-5; no clear D gene. The ends were cut back, 5 bases at V and 0 bases at J, with 11 bases in the middle. The CDR3 extends over 14 amino acids. CDR1 SQVTM and CDR2 ANQGSEA come from the germline V gene. The DNA of the CDR3 is TGCAGCGTTTCAGGAACAAATAGCAATCAGCCCCAGCATTTT. It specifies CSVSGTNSNQPQHF.

This clonotype was detected ten times or more. V and J are TRBV20-1 and TRBJ2-4; 9 bases line up with TRBD1. The J segment lost 4 bases and the V segment lost 8 bases, leaving 9 bases of the junction unmatched. The CDR3 runs to 14 residues. Germline assignment: CDR1 DFQATT and CDR2 SNEGSKA (reference sequence). DNA for the CDR3: TGCAGTCTGAGCTCAGGGACAGGGAAAAACATTCAGTACTTC. Residues: CSLSSGTGKNIQYF.

This clonotype was observed many times. The rearrangement links TRBV30 to TRBJ1-6; TRBD1 matches at 9 bases. V was pared by 0 bases and J by 10 bases, with 4 bases of the junction left unmatched. This CDR3 has 14 amino acids. The germline gives CDR1 GTSNPN, CDR2 SVGIG (reference sequence). CDR3 coding DNA: TGTGCCTGGAGTGTACGTGGGACAGGGTCACCCCTCCACTTT. As protein: CAWSVRGTGSPLHF.

This clonotype was found many times. This chain links TRBV6-5 with TRBJ2-1; 8 bases match TRBD1. The CDR3 extends over 14 amino acids. V lost 1 base, J lost 8 bases, and 4 bases stayed unmatched. Germline V gene data show CDR1 as MNHEY and CDR2 as SVGAGI. CDR3 coding DNA: TGTGCCAGCAGTTACTATGGACAGGGCTATGAGCAGTTCTTC. Encoded protein: CASSYYGQGYEQFF.

At least ten counts were recorded for this clonotype. The rearrangement joins TRBV5-6 to TRBJ1-2; D is perhaps TRBD1 (6 bases). Trimming cost V 2 bases and J 1 base, with 21 bases left between them. CDR3 length equals 18 residues. CDR1 and CDR2 from the germline V gene are SGHDT and YYEEEE. The CDR3 DNA reads TGTGCCAGCAGCTTTTGGGGGGGCAGAGCAAGCAATAACTATGGCTACACCTTC. It encodes CASSFWGGRASNNYGYTF.

This clonotype was detected only once. CDR3 sequence: CAISGGKGEEQYF. In DNA, the CDR3 is TGTGCCATCAGTGGTGGCAAGGGCGAAGAGCAGTACTTC. The chain joins TRBV10-3 to TRBJ2-7; no firm D call. Germline V gene sequence: CDR1 ENHRY, CDR2 SYGVKD. The CDR3 consists of 13 residues. V was shortened by 4 bases and J by 7 bases, with 14 bases between the two germline ends.

This clonotype was detected many times. This chain uses TRBV2 with TRBJ2-1, with TRBD1 as a possible D gene (6 bases). The V gene lost 7 bases and the J gene lost 0 bases, with 13 bases spanning the gap. There are 15 residues in the CDR3. CDR1 is SNHLY and CDR2 is FYNNEI in the germline V gene. Here the CDR3 reads CASMFDRPSYNEQFF. As DNA, the CDR3 is TGTGCCAGCATGTTCGACAGGCCCTCCTACAATGAGCAGTTCTTC.

This clonotype has at least ten counts. The chain carries TRBV20-1 and TRBJ1-5; TRBD1 is a possible D gene (5 bases). Looked up from germline, CDR1 is DFQATT and CDR2 is SNEGSKA (reference sequence). The CDR3 extends over 16 amino acids. The V and J ends lost 0 bases and 2 bases respectively, with 14 bases between them. The DNA for the CDR3 is TGCAGTGCTAGAGATCTCGGGGGAGGTGGCAATCAGCCCCAGCATTTT. Its protein is CSARDLGGGGNQPQHF.

In this sample, this clonotype turned up many times. The chain employs TRBV7-2 and TRBJ2-7, with D unclear. V gave up 7 bases and J gave up 10 bases, with 14 bases separating them. Germline CDR1 SGHTA, CDR2 FQGNSA. This CDR3 has 11 residues. CDR3 in amino acids: CASNQGSEQYF. CDR3 sequence (DNA): TGTGCCAGCAACCAAGGGTCGGAACAGTACTTC. The entire variable domain, with the rest obtained from reference TRBV7-2 and TRBJ2-7, is as follows: GAGVSQSPSNKVTEKGKDVELRCDPISGHTALYWYRQSLGQGLEFLIYFQGNSAPDKSGLPSDRFSAERTGGSVSTLTIQRTQQEDSAVYLCASNQGSEQYFGPGTRLTVT.